This entry lists 8 T cell receptor beta chains sequenced from one sample in a study of chemoradiotherapy in HPV16-positive cancers (dated by TCRdb to between 2021 and 2023). The library was produced with the immunoSEQ multiplex PCR assay. TCRdb re-hosts the immuneACCESS table, in-frame sequences only. Its copies lack some clones; in the studies checked, an unresolved V gene accounts for under half of them, and the cause for the rest is not known. The sample includes around 30,000 clones, with over 80% observed a single time. The leading ten clones occupy 3% to 4.5% of the sample. The material was blood, obtained from a patient who underwent chemoradiotherapy. These receptors all stem from a human donor with HPV-associated anogenital cancer.

This chain joins TRBV5-4 and TRBJ2-7, with 9 bases identical to TRBD2. V lost 0 bases, J lost 0 bases, and 1 base stayed unmatched. The CDR3 sequence is 15 residues long. Germline CDR1 and CDR2: SGHNT and YYREEE (reference sequence). The DNA of the CDR3 is TGTGCCAGCAGCTTGGGACTAGCGGACTCCTACGAGCAGTACTTC. Residues: CASSLGLADSYEQYF.

The genes are TRBV18 and TRBJ2-3, with D unclear. The ends were cut back, 2 bases at V and 5 bases at J, with 5 bases in the middle. The CDR3 spans 12 residues. Germline CDR1 reads KGHSH; CDR2 reads LQKENI. The CDR3 region is CASSPYGDTQYF. The CDR3, as DNA: TGTGCCAGCTCACCATACGGAGATACGCAGTATTTT.

The chain is built from TRBV10-1 and TRBJ1-1; D not resolved. V lost 4 bases and J lost 0, with 9 bases in between. The CDR3 runs to 14 residues. CDR1 and CDR2 (germline): WNHNN, SYGVQD (reference sequence). The chain's CDR3 is CASSAGNMNTEAFF. The CDR3, as DNA: TGCGCCAGCAGTGCCGGGAATATGAACACTGAAGCTTTCTTT.

This clone appeared a few times. The chain links TRBV13 to TRBJ2-1, with TRBD1 matching 11 bases. From germline, CDR1 is PRHDT and CDR2 FYEKMQ (reference sequence). Trimming at V came to 9 bases and at J to 5 bases, leaving 6 bases not matched to a gene. The CDR3 runs 14 residues. The CDR3 DNA sequence: TGTGCCAGTACTCGGGACAGGGGGAACAATGAGCAGTTCTTC. Its protein product is CASTRDRGNNEQFF.

The rearrangement uses TRBV6-6 and TRBJ1-5; D gene unclear. Germline CDR1 and CDR2: MNHNY and SVGAGI (reference sequence). V shed 5 bases and J shed 7 bases, with 12 bases lying between them. The CDR3 spans 13 residues. CDR3 DNA: TGTGCCAGCAGTCAACAGATTCACCAGCCCCAGCATTTT. Protein: CASSQQIHQPQHF.

The rearrangement uses TRBV5-1 and TRBJ2-7; D is tentatively TRBD1 or TRBD2 (5 bases each). The germline V and J ends were trimmed by 1 base and 2 bases, with 10 bases remaining between them. The CDR3 has 14 residues. Germline V lookup: CDR1 SGHRS, CDR2 YFSETQ. The CDR3 sequence: CASSLLGRAYEQYF. The CDR3 region has the DNA TGCGCCAGCAGCTTGTTGGGACGAGCCTACGAGCAGTACTTC.

The chain couples TRBV7-6 to TRBJ1-2; weak D call: TRBD1 (5 bases). The CDR3 length is 14 residues. The germline gives CDR1 SGHVS, CDR2 FNYEAQ. The V end lost 5 bases, the J end lost 4 bases, and 14 bases lay between the germline ends. The CDR3 reads CASSPRGAIYGYTF. Here the CDR3 DNA reads TGTGCCAGCAGCCCTCGTGGGGCAATCTATGGCTACACCTTC. Complete variable domain (other parts from reference TRBV7-6 and TRBJ1-2): GAGVSQSPRYKVTKRGQDVALRCDPISGHVSLYWYRQALGQGPEFLTYFNYEAQQDKSGLPNDRFSAERPEGSISTLTIQRTEQRDSAMYRCASSPRGAIYGYTFGSGTRLTVV.

The chain is built from TRBV7-6 and TRBJ2-1; a possible D gene is TRBD2 (6 bases). This CDR3 has 13 residues. From germline, CDR1 is SGHVS and CDR2 FNYEAQ. Trimming took off 4 bases at V and 8 bases at J, with 12 bases between the two ends. The CDR3 DNA reads as TGTGCCAGCAGCTCACGGGACTTCGATGAGCAGTTCTTC. It is translated as CASSSRDFDEQFF. The full variable domain, with the rest looked up from reference TRBV7-6 and TRBJ2-1, is GAGVSQSPRYKVTKRGQDVALRCDPISGHVSLYWYRQALGQGPEFLTYFNYEAQQDKSGLPNDRFSAERPEGSISTLTIQRTEQRDSAMYRCASSSRDFDEQFFGPGTRLTVL.